A single sample gave rise to the 18 T cell receptor beta chains below, sequenced in a study of shared clonotypes between healthy human individuals. Here immunoSEQ multiplex PCR was the method, and the copy in TCRdb shows in-frame clones only, minus some. The data show some 2.1 million clones, just under 95% seen once. CD45RO-negative, CCR7-positively selected cells formed the naive CD8 fraction, excluding terminally differentiated effector memory CD45RA+ cells. The sequenced material came from naive CD8+ T cells sorted from blood. Receptors were obtained from a man between 18 and 29 years old in good health.

This chain joins TRBV30 and TRBJ2-5; D perhaps matches TRBD2 (5 bases). The CDR3 is 14 residues long. Trimming cost V 1 base and J 5 bases, with 14 bases left between them. CDR1 and CDR2 from the germline V gene are GTSNPN and SVGIG (reference sequence). The CDR3 here is CAWSAYSPGETQYF. The CDR3 DNA follows: TGTGCCTGGAGTGCCTACAGCCCGGGGGAGACCCAGTACTTC.

With respect to this clone: Other DNA variants within this sample encode the same CDR3. V usage is TRBV11-2 and J usage is TRBJ2-7; a possible D gene is TRBD1 (5 bases). There are 13 residues in the CDR3. The germline V and J ends were trimmed by 5 bases and 1 base, with 9 bases remaining between them. Germline lookup yields CDR1 SGHAT and CDR2 FQNNGV. DNA for the CDR3: TGTGCCAGCAGCCTGCAGGGTTCCTACGAGCAGTACTTC. Protein product: CASSLQGSYEQYF.

This chain connects TRBV19 to TRBJ1-5, with D tentatively TRBD1 (5 bases). The germline gives CDR1 LNHDA, CDR2 SQIVND (reference sequence). Trimming took off 3 bases at V and 4 bases at J, with 13 bases between the two ends. This CDR3 contains 15 residues. The CDR3 region has the DNA TGTGCCAGTAGTATGGAAGGGGACCCTAATCAGCCCCAGCATTTT. It specifies CASSMEGDPNQPQHF.

The genes are TRBV5-6 and TRBJ1-1; 7 bases line up with TRBD1. V lost 0 bases and J lost 4; bases outside the gene matches: 15. CDR1 and CDR2 (germline): SGHDT, YYEEEE. The CDR3 extends over 18 amino acids. CDR3 nucleotide sequence: TGTGCCAGCAGCTTGGTCGGGCAGGGGGTGGATCGGAGCACTGAAGCTTTCTTT. This sequence encodes CASSLVGQGVDRSTEAFF.

This clone has only a few counts. The gene calls are TRBV14 and TRBJ1-1; TRBD1 is a possible D gene (6 bases). Trimming pared 2 bases from V and 8 bases from J, leaving 15 bases between. CDR1 is SGHDN and CDR2 is FVKESK in the germline V gene. This CDR3 is built from 14 residues. CDR3 loop: CASSQTGTSYEAFF. DNA of the CDR3: TGTGCCAGCAGCCAAACCGGGACAAGTTACGAAGCTTTCTTT. Filled out from reference TRBV14 and TRBJ1-1, the complete variable domain reads EAGVTQFPSHSVIEKGQTVTLRCDPISGHDNLYWYRRVMGKEIKFLLHFVKESKQDESGMPNNRFLAERTGGTYSTLKVQPAELEDSGVYFCASSQTGTSYEAFFGQGTRLTVV.

This clone was detected only once. This sequence joins TRBV18 and TRBJ2-7, with D possibly matching TRBD2 (6 bases). V lost 3 bases and J 3 bases, leaving 18 bases between the germline ends. This CDR3 spans 16 amino acids. Germline V gives CDR1 KGHSH, CDR2 LQKENI. CDR3 in DNA: TGTGCCAGCTCACCGGCAGGGTCGGGGGTCCTCTACGAGCAGTACTTC. Translating gives CASSPAGSGVLYEQYF.

The chain couples TRBV7-8 to TRBJ2-7, with TRBD2 matching over 7 bases. Germline assignment: CDR1 SGHVS and CDR2 FQNEAQ. The CDR3 runs 16 residues. J lost 5 bases, V lost 3 bases, and 13 bases had no gene match. The CDR3 protein is CASSLGGEPPVNEQYF. In DNA, the CDR3 is TGTGCCAGCAGCTTGGGGGGGGAGCCCCCTGTGAACGAGCAGTACTTC.

The chain joins TRBV5-4 to TRBJ1-1; TRBD1 agrees at 10 bases. After removal of 5 bases from V and 0 bases from J, the junction contained 4 bases not matched to a gene. Germline loops: CDR1 SGHNT, CDR2 YYREEE (reference sequence). The CDR3 length is 15 residues. CDR3 sequence reads: CASSFDRGLNTEAFF. CDR3 bases: TGTGCCAGCAGTTTCGACAGGGGGCTGAACACTGAAGCTTTCTTT.

This clone was found once. V gene TRBV19 combines with J gene TRBJ1-1; D ambiguous. From germline, CDR1 is LNHDA and CDR2 SQIVND (reference sequence). The ends were cut back, 4 bases at V and 2 bases at J, with 20 bases in the middle. This CDR3 is built from 17 residues. The DNA for the CDR3 is TGTGCCAGTAGTACCCCCTTTCACCCGGACGGAAACACTGAAGCTTTCTTT. Translating gives CASSTPFHPDGNTEAFF.

The chain combines TRBV25-1 with TRBJ2-7; 13 bases fit TRBD2. Germline V lookup: CDR1 MGHDK, CDR2 SYGVNS. The V segment lost 4 bases and the J segment 2 bases; nucleotides outside the gene matches: 8. CDR3 length: 17 residues. The CDR3 nucleotides are TGTGCCAGCAGTGTCGGACTAGCGGGAGTCCCCCCCTACGAGCAGTACTTC. Translation gives CASSVGLAGVPPYEQYF.

This clone is a singleton in its sample. The chain uses TRBV27 and TRBJ1-6; no definite D call. V gave up 3 bases and J gave up 8 bases, with 11 bases separating them. This CDR3 is built from 14 residues. Germline loops: CDR1 MNHEY, CDR2 SMNVEV (reference sequence). This chain's CDR3 is CASSFGSVDSPLHF. CDR3 DNA sequence: TGTGCCAGCAGTTTCGGGTCAGTGGATTCACCCCTCCACTTT.

The rearrangement uses TRBV27 and TRBJ2-7; TRBD2 matches 15 bases. Germline V CDR1 and CDR2: MNHEY, SMNVEV (reference sequence). J lost 5 bases, V lost 6 bases, and 14 bases had no gene match. This CDR3 is 18 amino acids long. In DNA form, the CDR3 reads TGTGCCAGCAGACGGGGGACTAGCGGGGGGTCTGCCCTTGACGAGCAGTACTTC. This sequence encodes CASRRGTSGGSALDEQYF.

This clone is a singleton in its sample. The chain uses TRBV9 and TRBJ2-7, with a possible D match to TRBD2 (5 bases). With 3 bases removed from V and 4 bases from J, the gap between germline ends came to 11 bases. This CDR3 region has 13 residues. Germline V gene lookup returns CDR1 SGDLS and CDR2 YYNGEE. The CDR3 sequence: CASSGPGEYEQYF. The CDR3 DNA is TGTGCCAGCAGCGGACCCGGGGAATACGAGCAGTACTTC. The entire variable domain, with the rest obtained from reference TRBV9 and TRBJ2-7, is as follows: DSGVTQTPKHLITATGQRVTLRCSPRSGDLSVYWYQQSLDQGLQFLIQYYNGEERAKGNILERFSAQQFPDLHSELNLSSLELGDSALYFCASSGPGEYEQYFGPGTRLTVT.

The V gene is TRBV5-1, the J gene TRBJ2-2; TRBD2 might be the D (5 bases). Germline lookup yields CDR1 SGHRS and CDR2 YFSETQ. The CDR3 runs 17 residues. V gave up 0 bases and J gave up 0 bases, with 12 bases separating them. The CDR3 region is CASSLGGLNANTGELFF. In DNA form, the CDR3 reads TGCGCCAGCAGCTTGGGTGGACTGAACGCGAACACCGGGGAGCTGTTTTTT. Together with reference TRBV5-1 and TRBJ2-2, the CDR3 gives the full variable domain: KAGVTQTPRYLIKTRGQQVTLSCSPISGHRSVSWYQQTPGQGLQFLFEYFSETQRNKGNFPGRFSGRQFSNSRSEMNVSTLELGDSALYLCASSLGGLNANTGELFFGEGSRLTVL.

The V call is TRBV7-8, the J call TRBJ2-5; 7 positions agree with TRBD1. The CDR3 runs 19 residues. Germline CDR1 reads SGHVS; CDR2 reads FQNEAQ. Trimming removed 2 bases from V and 1 base from J; junction bases left unmatched: 16. The CDR3 nucleotides are TGTGCCAGCAGCTTACCTCTTGACCACTTAACAGGGGTCCAAGAGACCCAGTACTTC. This encodes CASSLPLDHLTGVQETQYF.

V usage is TRBV18 and J usage is TRBJ1-1; D ambiguous. Germline V gene data show CDR1 as KGHSH and CDR2 as LQKENI. This CDR3 is built from 15 residues. Between the trimmed V and J ends, which lost 2 bases and 2 bases, there was a span of 12 bases. DNA for the CDR3: TGTGCCAGCTCACCAGTCGGCAGTCGAAACACTGAAGCTTTCTTT. This codes for CASSPVGSRNTEAFF.

This sequence joins TRBV10-3 and TRBJ2-5; D not certain. There are 13 residues in the CDR3. V lost 10 bases, J lost 3 bases, and 15 bases lay in between. CDR1 is ENHRY, CDR2 SYGVKD, per germline. Written as DNA, the CDR3 is TGTGCCACCACGCCCGACAAGAAAGAGACCCAGTACTTC. This codes for CATTPDKKETQYF.

The chain links TRBV6-5 to TRBJ1-1; 7 bases line up with TRBD1. This CDR3 has 15 amino acids. V lost 2 bases and J lost 1; bases outside the gene matches: 4. The germline gives CDR1 MNHEY, CDR2 SVGAGI. The CDR3 DNA reads TGTGCCAGCAGTTACGAATCAGGGGGGAACACTGAAGCTTTCTTT. This codes for CASSYESGGNTEAFF.